The source of this T cell receptor (beta chain) is a study of blood T cell repertoires in COVID-19. Background on the study: The United States, Italy and Spain provided the acute and convalescent COVID-19 samples. PBMCs, B-cell-depleted T cells, or T cells were the source of the cDNA or gDNA that made up the material.

Authors' processing steps: By means of reference gene primer amplification, nucleated cell counts were estimated. Clones were read by immunoSEQ multiplex PCR, and TCRdb kept only the in-frame ones, dropping some. Clone size and the V and J calls come from that table; the DNA yielded D and trimming. Of approximately 40,000 clones detected, about nine tenths appear once; the ten largest clones hold roughly 6%. Germline CDR1 MDHEN, CDR2 SYDVKM. The CDR3 sequence is 17 residues long. The trim removed 7 bases at V and 7 bases at J, leaving 18 bases unmatched. Specimen: peripheral blood. The sequence derives from a human donor in a cohort sampled during active COVID-19. This sequence joins TRBV28 and TRBJ2-1, with 8 bases fitting TRBD2. CDR3 loop: CASTTAGATFFRNEQFF. In DNA, the CDR3 is TGTGCCAGCACTACAGCGGGAGCTACTTTTTTTAGGAATGAGCAGTTCTTC.